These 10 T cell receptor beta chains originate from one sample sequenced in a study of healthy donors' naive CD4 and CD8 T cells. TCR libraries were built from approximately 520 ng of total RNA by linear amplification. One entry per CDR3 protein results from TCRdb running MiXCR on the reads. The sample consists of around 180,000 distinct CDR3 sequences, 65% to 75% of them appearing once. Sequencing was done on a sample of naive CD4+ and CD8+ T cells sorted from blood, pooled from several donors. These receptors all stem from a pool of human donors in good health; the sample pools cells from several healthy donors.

CDR3 amino acids: CASSWLAVNTDTQYF. CDR3 coding DNA: TGTGCCAGCAGTTGGCTAGCGGTAAACACAGATACGCAGTATTTT. V and J are TRBV6-5 and TRBJ2-3, with TRBD2 matching over 7 bases. Germline values: CDR1 MNHEY, CDR2 SVGAGI. The CDR3 consists of 15 residues. The trim removed 4 bases at V and 2 bases at J, leaving 6 bases unmatched.

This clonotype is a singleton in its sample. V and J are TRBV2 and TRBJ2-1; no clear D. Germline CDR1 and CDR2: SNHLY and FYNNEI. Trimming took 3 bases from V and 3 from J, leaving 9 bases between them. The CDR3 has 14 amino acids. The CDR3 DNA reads TGTGCCAGCAGTGAGTGGTTGGGCTACAATGAGCAGTTCTTC. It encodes CASSEWLGYNEQFF.

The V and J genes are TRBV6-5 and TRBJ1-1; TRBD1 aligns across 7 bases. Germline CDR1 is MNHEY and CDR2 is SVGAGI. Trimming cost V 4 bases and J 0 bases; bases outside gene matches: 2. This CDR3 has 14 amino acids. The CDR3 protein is CASSWDSVNTEAFF. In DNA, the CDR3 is TGTGCCAGCAGTTGGGACAGCGTGAACACTGAAGCTTTCTTT.

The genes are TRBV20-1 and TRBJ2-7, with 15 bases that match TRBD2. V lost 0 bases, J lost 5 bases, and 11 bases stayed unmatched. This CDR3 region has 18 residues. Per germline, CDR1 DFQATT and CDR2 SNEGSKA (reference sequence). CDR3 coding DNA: TGCAGTGCTAGAGAATTCACCGGGACTAGCGGGAGGCAAAACGAGCAGTACTTC. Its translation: CSAREFTGTSGRQNEQYF.

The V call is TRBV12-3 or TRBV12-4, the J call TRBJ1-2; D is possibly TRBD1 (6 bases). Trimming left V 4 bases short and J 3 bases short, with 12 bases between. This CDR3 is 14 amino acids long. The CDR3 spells CASSSRGFYYGYTF. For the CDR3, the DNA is TGTGCCAGCAGTTCGAGGGGGTTCTACTATGGCTACACCTTC.

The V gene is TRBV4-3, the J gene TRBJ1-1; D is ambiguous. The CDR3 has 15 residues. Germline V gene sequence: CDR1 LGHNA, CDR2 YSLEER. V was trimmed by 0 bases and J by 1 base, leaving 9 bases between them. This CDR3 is CASSQDKGWNTEAFF. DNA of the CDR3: TGCGCCAGCAGCCAAGATAAGGGCTGGAACACTGAAGCTTTCTTT.

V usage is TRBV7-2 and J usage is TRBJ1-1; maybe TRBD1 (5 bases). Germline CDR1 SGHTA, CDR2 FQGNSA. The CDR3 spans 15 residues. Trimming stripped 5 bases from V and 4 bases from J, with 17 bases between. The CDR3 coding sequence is TGTGCCAGCAGCCTCGGCCGGGGGATGGGCACTGAAGCTTTCTTT. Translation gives CASSLGRGMGTEAFF.

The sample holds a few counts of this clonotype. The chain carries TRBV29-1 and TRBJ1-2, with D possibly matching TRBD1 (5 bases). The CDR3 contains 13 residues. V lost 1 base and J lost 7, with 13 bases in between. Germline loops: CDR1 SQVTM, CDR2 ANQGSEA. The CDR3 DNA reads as TGCAGCGTTGAAGTTCGGGGCGGGCCTGGCTACACCTTC. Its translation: CSVEVRGGPGYTF.

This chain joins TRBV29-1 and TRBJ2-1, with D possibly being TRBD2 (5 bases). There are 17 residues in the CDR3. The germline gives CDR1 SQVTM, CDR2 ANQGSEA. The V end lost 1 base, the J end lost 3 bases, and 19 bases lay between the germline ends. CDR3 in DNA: TGCAGCGTTGAAGGCTTGCCTTTGCGGGTAAGCTACAATGAGCAGTTCTTC. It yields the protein CSVEGLPLRVSYNEQFF.

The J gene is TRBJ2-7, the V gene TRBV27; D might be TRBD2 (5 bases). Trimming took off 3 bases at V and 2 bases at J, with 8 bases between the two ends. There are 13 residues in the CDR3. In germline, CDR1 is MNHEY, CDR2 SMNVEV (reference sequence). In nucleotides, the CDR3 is TGTGCCAGCAGTTTCGGGCGGGCCTACGAGCAGTACTTC. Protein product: CASSFGRAYEQYF.